Below are 2 T cell receptor beta chains sequenced from a single sample in a study of blood T cell repertoires in COVID-19. Sequenced by immunoSEQ multiplex PCR; TCRdb stores in-frame clones only, minus some. Of just under 350,000 clones listed, about 90% are singletons. Sequencing was done on a sample of peripheral blood. The receptors were gathered from a woman between 18 and 29 years old who had recovered from COVID-19.

The rearrangement uses TRBV5-4 and TRBJ2-1, with 8 bases fitting TRBD1. V was pared by 1 base and J by 0 bases, with 6 bases of the junction left unmatched. The CDR3 totals 17 residues. In germline, CDR1 is SGHNT, CDR2 YYREEE (reference sequence). The CDR3 sequence: CASSLFLDRDSYNEQFF. The CDR3, as DNA: TGTGCCAGCAGCTTGTTTTTGGACAGGGACTCCTACAATGAGCAGTTCTTC.

V and J are TRBV4-3 and TRBJ2-3; D not resolved. Germline V gene data show CDR1 as LGHNA and CDR2 as YSLEER. Trimming removed 0 bases from V and 5 bases from J, with 9 bases in between. The CDR3 is 14 amino acids. CDR3 nucleotides: TGCGCCAGCAGCCAAGAACGTTCCGGAGATACGCAGTATTTT. Translated, it gives CASSQERSGDTQYF.